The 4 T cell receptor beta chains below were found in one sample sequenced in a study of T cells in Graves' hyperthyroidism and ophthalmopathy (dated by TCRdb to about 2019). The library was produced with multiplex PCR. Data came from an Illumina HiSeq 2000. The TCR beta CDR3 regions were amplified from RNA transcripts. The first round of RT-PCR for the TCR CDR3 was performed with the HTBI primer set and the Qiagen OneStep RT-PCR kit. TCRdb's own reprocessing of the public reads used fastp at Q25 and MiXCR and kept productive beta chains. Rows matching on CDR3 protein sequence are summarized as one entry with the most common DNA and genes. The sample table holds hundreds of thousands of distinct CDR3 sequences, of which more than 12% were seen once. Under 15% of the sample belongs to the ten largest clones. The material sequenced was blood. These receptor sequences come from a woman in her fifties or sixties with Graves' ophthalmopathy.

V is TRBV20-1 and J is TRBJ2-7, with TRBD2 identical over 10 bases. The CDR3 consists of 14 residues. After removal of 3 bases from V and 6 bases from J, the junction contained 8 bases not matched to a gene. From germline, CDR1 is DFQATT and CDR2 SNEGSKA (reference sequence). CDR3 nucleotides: TGCAGTGCTAGGGACCCTAGCGGGAGTGGCGAGCAGTACTTC. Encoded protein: CSARDPSGSGEQYF.

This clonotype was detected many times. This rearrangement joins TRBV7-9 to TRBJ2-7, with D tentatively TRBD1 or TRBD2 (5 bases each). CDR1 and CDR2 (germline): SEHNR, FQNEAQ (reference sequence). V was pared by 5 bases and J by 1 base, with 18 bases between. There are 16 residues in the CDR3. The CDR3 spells CASSRSRDHLSYEQYF. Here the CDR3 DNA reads TGTGCCAGCAGCAGATCCCGGGACCACCTTTCCTACGAGCAGTACTTC.

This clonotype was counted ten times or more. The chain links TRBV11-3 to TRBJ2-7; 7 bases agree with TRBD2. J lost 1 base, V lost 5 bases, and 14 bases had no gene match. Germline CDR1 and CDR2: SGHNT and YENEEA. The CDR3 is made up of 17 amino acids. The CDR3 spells CASSKLATTVGSYEQYF. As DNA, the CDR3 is TGTGCCAGCAGCAAACTAGCGACCACCGTTGGATCCTACGAGCAGTACTTC. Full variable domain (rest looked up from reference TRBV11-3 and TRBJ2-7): EAGVVQSPRYKIIEKKQPVAFWCNPISGHNTLYWYLQNLGQGPELLIRYENEEAVDDSQLPKDRFSAERLKGVDSTLKIQPAELGDSAVYLCASSKLATTVGSYEQYFGPGTRLTVT.

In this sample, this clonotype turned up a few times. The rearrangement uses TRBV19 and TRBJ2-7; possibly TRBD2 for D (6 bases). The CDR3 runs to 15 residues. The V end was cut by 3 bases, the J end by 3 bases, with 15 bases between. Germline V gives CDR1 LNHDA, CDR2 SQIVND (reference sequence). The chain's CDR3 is CASSIYGGADYEQYF. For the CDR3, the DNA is TGTGCCAGTAGTATCTACGGCGGGGCGGACTACGAGCAGTACTTC.